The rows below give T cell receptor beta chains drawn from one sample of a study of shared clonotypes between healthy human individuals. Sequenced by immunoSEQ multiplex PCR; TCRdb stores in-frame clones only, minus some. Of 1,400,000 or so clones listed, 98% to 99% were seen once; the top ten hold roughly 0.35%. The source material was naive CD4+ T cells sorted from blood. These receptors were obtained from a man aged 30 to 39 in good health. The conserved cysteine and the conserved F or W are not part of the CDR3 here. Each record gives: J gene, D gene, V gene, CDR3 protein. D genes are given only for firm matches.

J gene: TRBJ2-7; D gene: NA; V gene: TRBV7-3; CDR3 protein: ASSLSSGTYEQY
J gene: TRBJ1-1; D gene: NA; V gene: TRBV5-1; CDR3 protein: ASSLKQGEAF
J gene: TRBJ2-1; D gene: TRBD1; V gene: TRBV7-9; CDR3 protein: ASSLGQGLGGHYNEQF
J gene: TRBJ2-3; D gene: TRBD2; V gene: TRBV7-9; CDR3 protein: ASTKFLAGGTDTQY
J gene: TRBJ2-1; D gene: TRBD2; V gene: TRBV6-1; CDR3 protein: ASSGLLAGRYNEQF
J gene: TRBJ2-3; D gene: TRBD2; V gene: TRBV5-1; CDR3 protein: ASSSGLADFTDTQY
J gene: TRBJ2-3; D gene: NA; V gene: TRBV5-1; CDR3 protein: ASSLDEGSFTDTQY
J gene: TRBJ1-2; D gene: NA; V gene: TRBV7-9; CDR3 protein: ASSLGGPLQGYRYGYT
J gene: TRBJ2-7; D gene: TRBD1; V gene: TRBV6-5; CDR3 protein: ASKTTGGAGYEQY
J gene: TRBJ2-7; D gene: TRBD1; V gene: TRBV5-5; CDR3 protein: ASSRTGASFYEQY
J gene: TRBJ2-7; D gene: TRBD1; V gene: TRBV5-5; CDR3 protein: ASSPFRQGYSYEQY
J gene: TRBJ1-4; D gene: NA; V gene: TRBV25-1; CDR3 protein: ASSEMGRGEEKLF
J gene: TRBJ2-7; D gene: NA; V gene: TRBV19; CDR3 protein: ASSIGAGSYEQY
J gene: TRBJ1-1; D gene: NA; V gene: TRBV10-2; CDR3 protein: ASRITGTANTEAF
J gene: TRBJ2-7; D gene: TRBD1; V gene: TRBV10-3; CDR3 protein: AISGLTGGGVY